These 22 T cell receptor beta chains were all obtained from the same sample, sequenced in a study of graft-versus-host responses after intestinal transplantation (dated by TCRdb to the early 2020s). Libraries were constructed by the immunoSEQ multiplex PCR assay. Sourced from immuneACCESS, this table was stored by TCRdb with only in-frame sequences that have V and J called. A share of the clones is absent; for the studies checked, an unresolved V gene accounts for under half, and the remainder has no known explanation. The sample profile shows approximately 100,000 clones; about 83% of them were found once. The ten largest clonotypes hold over 1.3% of the sample. This specimen was PBMCs, taken 255 days after intestinal transplant. The source is a human patient who received an intestinal transplant, so some T cells may come from the graft donor.

V usage is TRBV5-6 and J usage is TRBJ1-1; D is uncertain. V lost 2 bases to trimming and J lost 4 bases, with 9 bases between them. This CDR3 has 13 residues. The V gene's germline CDR1 is SGHDT and CDR2 YYEEEE. Here the CDR3 reads CASSFGPATEAFF. The CDR3 coding sequence is TGTGCCAGCAGCTTCGGCCCCGCCACTGAAGCTTTCTTT.

This clone was observed a handful of times. The genes are TRBV28 and TRBJ1-1; tentative D call: TRBD1 (6 bases). CDR3 length: 14 amino acids. Trimming shortened V by 6 bases and J by 3 bases, and 14 bases separated the two germline ends. Germline V gives CDR1 MDHEN, CDR2 SYDVKM. The CDR3 loop reads CASSLSGTYTEAFF. The CDR3 nucleotides read TGTGCCAGCAGCCTTAGCGGGACATACACTGAAGCTTTCTTT.

V gene TRBV19 combines with J gene TRBJ2-3; TRBD1 agrees at 7 bases. Germline V gene data show CDR1 as LNHDA and CDR2 as SQIVND (reference sequence). Trimming cost V 8 bases and J 5 bases; bases outside gene matches: 7. This CDR3 has 13 residues. CDR3 in amino acids: CASSTGYGDTQYF. The CDR3 DNA sequence: TGTGCCAGTTCGACAGGGTACGGAGATACGCAGTATTTT.

The chain couples TRBV27 to TRBJ1-1; D unclear. Trimming cost V 6 bases and J 1 base, with 9 bases left between them. Per germline, CDR1 MNHEY and CDR2 SMNVEV (reference sequence). The CDR3 has 13 residues. CDR3 loop: CASSEIGNTEAFF. CDR3 bases: TGTGCCAGCAGCGAAATAGGGAACACTGAAGCTTTCTTT.

The chain links TRBV15 to TRBJ2-7, with D maybe TRBD2 (7 bases). V lost 0 bases to trimming and J lost 7 bases, with 13 bases between them. Germline V gives CDR1 LNHNV, CDR2 YYDKDF (reference sequence). The CDR3 is 14 amino acids. The CDR3 sequence is CATSREGGLREQYV. CDR3 nucleotides: TGTGCCACCAGCAGAGAGGGGGGGCTTAGGGAGCAGTACGTC.

V and J are TRBV11-2 and TRBJ1-4; possibly TRBD1 for D (5 bases). Germline values: CDR1 SGHAT, CDR2 FQNNGV. The V and J ends lost 3 bases and 8 bases respectively, with 19 bases between them. This CDR3 has 16 amino acids. The CDR3 loop is CASSLEQGLPGEKLFF. CDR3 in DNA: TGTGCCAGCAGCTTGGAGCAGGGTCTCCCGGGGGAAAAACTGTTTTTT.

The rearrangement links TRBV28 to TRBJ1-1; D call uncertain. Germline V CDR1 and CDR2: MDHEN, SYDVKM. The CDR3 has 13 amino acids. Trimming cost V 4 bases and J 1 base, with 7 bases left between them. CDR3 in amino acids: CASSYPENTEAFF. As DNA, the CDR3 is TGTGCCAGCAGTTACCCAGAGAACACTGAAGCTTTCTTT.

This clone has only a few counts. The chain couples TRBV5-1 to TRBJ1-3, with a possible D match to TRBD1 (6 bases). CDR1 is SGHRS, CDR2 YFSETQ, per germline. This CDR3 region has 14 residues. Trimming removed 4 bases from V and 0 bases from J, with 8 bases in between. The CDR3 region has the DNA TGCGCCAGCAGCGGAGGGGGCTCTGGAAACACCATATATTTT. It translates to CASSGGGSGNTIYF.

The chain combines TRBV6-1 with TRBJ2-3, with TRBD1 matching 8 bases. Losses at the gene ends were 5 bases for V and 1 base for J; bases not matched to a gene: 5. Germline loops: CDR1 MNHNS, CDR2 SASEGT. The CDR3 runs 15 residues. This CDR3 is CASSRQGTGTDTQYF. CDR3 bases: TGTGCCAGCAGTCGACAGGGGACGGGCACAGATACGCAGTATTTT.

As DNA, the CDR3 is TGTGCCAGCAGTGACGGGGGGCACTATGGCTACACCTTC. Translation: CASSDGGHYGYTF. The chain joins TRBV2 to TRBJ1-2; maybe TRBD1 (6 bases). Germline assignment: CDR1 SNHLY and CDR2 FYNNEI. Trimming cost V 3 bases and J 3 bases, with 8 bases left between them. The CDR3 has 13 residues.

This clone was recorded only once. V is TRBV28 and J is TRBJ2-7; D is ambiguous. Germline V gives CDR1 MDHEN, CDR2 SYDVKM. The CDR3 sequence is 12 residues long. V lost 5 bases to trimming and J lost 0 bases, with 5 bases between them. CDR3 nucleotide sequence: TGTGCCAGCAGTCCTGGCTCCTACGAGCAGTACGTC. Its translation: CASSPGSYEQYV.

V and J are TRBV6-4 and TRBJ2-1; TRBD2 is a possible D gene (5 bases). CDR1 and CDR2 from the germline V gene are MRHNA and SNTAGT. CDR3 length equals 12 residues. Trimming removed 6 bases from V and 10 bases from J, with 13 bases in between. CDR3 DNA sequence: TGTGCCAGCAGCGAGGGTACTGGCGAGCAGTTCTTC. This translates into CASSEGTGEQFF.

This sequence joins TRBV4-3 and TRBJ2-7; TRBD2 aligns across 8 bases. CDR3 size: 16 residues. CDR1 LGHNA and CDR2 YSLEER come from the germline V gene. J lost 1 base, V lost 0 bases, and 5 bases had no gene match. The DNA for the CDR3 is TGCGCCAGCAGCCAAGAATTGGCGGGGGGATCCTACGAGCAGTACTTC. Translated: CASSQELAGGSYEQYF.

The chain combines TRBV2 with TRBJ2-3; 8 bases fit TRBD2. Per germline, CDR1 SNHLY and CDR2 FYNNEI. CDR3 size: 13 residues. J lost 7 bases, V lost 7 bases, and 7 bases had no gene match. The CDR3 bases are TGTGCCAGCACCCGGGAGGGAGGGAATACGCAGTATTTT. The encoded protein is CASTREGGNTQYF.

The rearrangement uses TRBV6-1 and TRBJ1-5; D not resolved. This CDR3 spans 14 amino acids. Germline V gene lookup returns CDR1 MNHNS and CDR2 SASEGT. V gave up 0 bases and J gave up 9 bases, with 12 bases separating them. The CDR3 bases are TGTGCCAGCAGTGAAGCCCCCAGTTGGTGGCCCCAGCATTTT. This encodes CASSEAPSWWPQHF.

This clone was seen more than once but under ten times. CDR3 coding DNA: TGTGCCAGCTCACCCCATGGCTGGCAAGGAGAGCAGTACTTC. Protein product: CASSPHGWQGEQYF. The rearrangement links TRBV18 to TRBJ2-7; D remains unclear. Germline V gene lookup returns CDR1 KGHSH and CDR2 LQKENI. This CDR3 spans 14 amino acids. The ends were cut back, 3 bases at V and 7 bases at J, with 16 bases in the middle.

The chain carries TRBV4-1 and TRBJ1-4; a weak D match, TRBD1 (6 bases). CDR1 MGHRA and CDR2 YSYEKL come from the germline V gene. Trimming removed 0 bases at V and 7 bases at J, with 9 bases between. This CDR3 has 14 residues. The CDR3 region is CASSQEDSREKLFF. The CDR3 DNA reads as TGCGCCAGCAGCCAAGAGGACAGCCGTGAAAAACTGTTTTTT.

V gene TRBV5-1 combines with J gene TRBJ1-1; D perhaps matches TRBD1 (6 bases). CDR1 and CDR2 (germline): SGHRS, YFSETQ. This CDR3 is built from 13 residues. With 3 bases removed from V and 1 base from J, the gap between germline ends came to 7 bases. In nucleotides, the CDR3 is TGCGCCAGCAGCTGGACAGAGAACACTGAAGCTTTCTTT. Translated: CASSWTENTEAFF.

The V and J genes are TRBV6-6 and TRBJ2-3; D is ambiguous. Per germline, CDR1 MNHNY and CDR2 SVGAGI (reference sequence). The germline V and J ends were trimmed by 4 bases and 4 bases, with 6 bases remaining between them. The CDR3 has 12 amino acids. The chain's CDR3 is CASSFPPDTQYF. The CDR3 DNA reads as TGTGCCAGCAGTTTTCCCCCAGATACGCAGTATTTT.

This clone has only one observation. The J gene is TRBJ2-3, the V gene TRBV10-2, with a weak D call TRBD2 (6 bases). The CDR3 is 16 amino acids. Trimming removed 2 bases from V and 4 bases from J, with 16 bases in between. CDR1 WSHSY and CDR2 SAAADI come from the germline V gene. The CDR3 DNA follows: TGCGCCAGCAGTGAGGTGCCGGGGGTAGCGGCAGATACGCAGTATTTT. This translates into CASSEVPGVAADTQYF.

The chain carries TRBV4-2 and TRBJ2-1; no clear D. The CDR3 spans 17 residues. With 0 bases removed from V and 4 bases from J, the gap between germline ends came to 16 bases. Per the germline V gene, CDR1 is LGHNA and CDR2 is YNFKEQ. CDR3 in amino acids: CASSQDLSGVRYNEQFF. In DNA form, the CDR3 reads TGTGCCAGCAGCCAAGATCTTTCGGGTGTTAGGTACAATGAGCAGTTCTTC.

This rearrangement joins TRBV5-1 to TRBJ2-5, with TRBD2 matching over 11 bases. The CDR3 sequence is 17 residues long. The germline gives CDR1 SGHRS, CDR2 YFSETQ. Losses at the gene ends were 3 bases for V and 0 bases for J; bases not matched to a gene: 7. The CDR3 here is CASSSTSGVRYQETQYF. Here the CDR3 DNA reads TGCGCCAGCAGCTCGACTAGCGGGGTTAGGTACCAAGAGACCCAGTACTTC.